The 21 T cell receptor beta chains presented below share a single source sample, sequenced in a study of blood T cells in healthy people across ages. Primers used in a second PCR of roughly 6 to 12 cycles were a sample-barcoded 5' primer and a J-beta primer mix. TCRdb passed the 5' RACE reads through MiXCR, listing each CDR3 protein once. The sample contains more than 450,000 distinct CDR3 sequences, about 26% of which appear only once. In addition, the sample was reused for a study of T cells of mothers and their children.

What was sequenced was blood. Receptor source: a boy between 2 and 10 years old in good health.

The chain uses TRBV12-3 or TRBV12-4 and TRBJ1-5; D is unclear. Trimming cost V 3 bases and J 4 bases, with 7 bases left between them. The CDR3 sequence is 13 residues long. CDR3 region: CASSFNGNQPQHF. CDR3 sequence (DNA): TGTGCCAGCAGTTTCAATGGAAATCAGCCCCAGCATTTT.

This clonotype was seen a few times. The genes are TRBV10-3 and TRBJ1-2; D not resolved. The CDR3 extends over 14 amino acids. Germline CDR1 and CDR2: ENHRY and SYGVKD. The ends were cut back, 0 bases at V and 3 bases at J, with 8 bases in the middle. The CDR3 region has the DNA TGTGCCATCAGTGAGTCCGGGCCCGACTATGGCTACACCTTC. This encodes CAISESGPDYGYTF.

The rearrangement uses TRBV12-3 or TRBV12-4 and TRBJ1-4; D is possibly TRBD1 (5 bases). There are 14 residues in the CDR3. Trimming shortened V by 2 bases and J by 8 bases, and 12 bases separated the two germline ends. The CDR3 nucleotides are TGTGCCAGCAGTTTACGACAGCGGACCGAAAAACTGTTTTTT. Translating gives CASSLRQRTEKLFF.

The J gene is TRBJ1-4, the V gene TRBV30, with 7 nucleotides matching TRBD1. The CDR3 consists of 16 residues. V was pared by 1 base and J by 7 bases, with 12 bases of the junction left unmatched. Germline values: CDR1 GTSNPN, CDR2 SVGIG (reference sequence). CDR3 sequence (DNA): TGTGCCTGGAGTGCGAGGGGGCAGGGCGGGAGTGAAAAACTGTTTTTT. This gives the protein CAWSARGQGGSEKLFF.

This clonotype has a single count. This chain connects TRBV6-4 to TRBJ2-5; D ambiguous. TRBJ2-1 matches the DNA end more closely, so the J call is doubtful. Germline assignment: CDR1 MRHNA and CDR2 SNTAGT. The CDR3 runs 13 residues. CDR3 nucleotides: TGTGCCAGCAGTGAAGCAGTGAGCAATGAGCAGTTCTTC. It is translated as CASSEAVSNEQFF.

This clonotype was detected a few times. The chain has TRBV7-9 and TRBJ1-2, with TRBD1 as a possible D gene (6 bases). This CDR3 contains 14 residues. The germline gives CDR1 SEHNR, CDR2 FQNEAQ (reference sequence). Trimming left V 4 bases short and J 5 bases short, with 14 bases between. The CDR3 sequence: CASSSGTRAYGYTF. As DNA, the CDR3 is TGTGCCAGCAGCTCCGGGACACGAGCTTATGGCTACACCTTC.

The chain is built from TRBV20-1 and TRBJ2-1; D gene ambiguous. The CDR3 extends over 11 amino acids. Germline assignment: CDR1 DFQATT and CDR2 SNEGSKA (reference sequence). The ends were cut back, 4 bases at V and 9 bases at J, with 10 bases in the middle. This chain's CDR3 is CSATIVIEQFF. CDR3 bases: TGCAGTGCTACCATCGTGATTGAGCAGTTCTTC.

The V call is TRBV3-1, the J call TRBJ2-5; D ambiguous. Germline V CDR1 and CDR2: LGHDT, YNNKEL (reference sequence). V was cut by 4 bases and J by 4 bases, with 13 bases left in between. The CDR3 has 14 amino acids. In DNA form, the CDR3 reads TGTGCCAGCAGCCGCGGTTCTAGGCCAGAGACCCAGTACTTC. Translated: CASSRGSRPETQYF.

In its sample, this clonotype was seen a few times. The chain has TRBV10-3 and TRBJ2-3; 14 bases align to TRBD2. The CDR3 spans 16 residues. Trimming at V came to 11 bases and at J to 1 base, leaving 8 bases not matched to a gene. CDR1 ENHRY and CDR2 SYGVKD come from the germline V gene. CDR3 loop: CAAGLAGGGGTDTQYF. In DNA form, the CDR3 reads TGTGCCGCCGGACTAGCGGGAGGAGGCGGCACAGATACGCAGTATTTT.

V is TRBV20-1 and J is TRBJ1-6, with TRBD1 matching over 11 bases. This CDR3 has 14 residues. The ends lost 7 bases at V and 7 bases at J; junction bases unmatched: 6. Per the germline V gene, CDR1 is DFQATT and CDR2 is SNEGSKA (reference sequence). The DNA for the CDR3 is TGCAGTGTCCGGACAGGGGGCGCGAATTCACCCCTCCACTTT. Translation: CSVRTGGANSPLHF.

The chain carries TRBV7-2 and TRBJ2-3; TRBD2 matches at 11 bases. Per germline, CDR1 SGHTA and CDR2 FQGNSA. Trimming took 3 bases from V and 12 from J; bases not matched to a gene: 2. This CDR3 region has 12 residues. The DNA for the CDR3 is TGTGCCAGCAGCTTTAGCGGGAGGGGTCAGTATTTT. Its translation: CASSFSGRGQYF.

The chain carries TRBV12-3 or TRBV12-4 and TRBJ1-2; D gene unclear. V lost 3 bases to trimming and J lost 7 bases, with 15 bases between them. The CDR3 has 14 residues. CDR3 loop: CASSFSELTGGYTF. As DNA, the CDR3 is TGTGCCAGCAGTTTTTCCGAACTGACGGGTGGCTACACCTTC.

This clonotype occurred a few times. The chain links TRBV6-5 to TRBJ2-7; 8 bases align to TRBD2. V was pared by 6 bases and J by 6 bases, with 7 bases of the junction left unmatched. The CDR3 has 13 amino acids. Germline V gene sequence: CDR1 MNHEY, CDR2 SVGAGI. CDR3 DNA: TGTGCCAGCAGGGTAAGCGGGAGCCGCGAGCAGTACTTC. Translated: CASRVSGSREQYF.

V usage is TRBV5-5 and J usage is TRBJ2-5, with D unresolved. The CDR3 is made up of 16 amino acids. Germline CDR1 and CDR2: SGHKS and YYEKEE (reference sequence). Between the trimmed V and J ends, which lost 7 bases and 3 bases, there was a span of 22 bases. Here the CDR3 DNA reads TGTGCCAGCGGAGCTTCCTTGGGGTCGGGCGAAGAGACCCAGTACTTC. Protein product: CASGASLGSGEETQYF.

The V gene is TRBV6-5, the J gene TRBJ2-1, with D maybe TRBD2 (7 bases). Trimming left V 0 bases short and J 4 bases short, with 19 bases between. The CDR3 has 18 amino acids. The germline V gene encodes CDR1 MNHEY and CDR2 SVGAGI. CDR3 amino acids: CASSYSLGGELGYNEQFF. DNA for the CDR3: TGTGCCAGCAGTTACTCGCTAGGGGGGGAACTGGGGTACAATGAGCAGTTCTTC.

The J gene is TRBJ2-7, the V gene TRBV21-1; the table's TRBD2 call for D was not verified on the DNA. TRBV21-1 is a documented pseudogene. CDR3 size: 16 residues. Written as DNA, the CDR3 is TGTGCCAGCAGCATTGGGCTAGGGCGGGGGGACTACGAGCAGTACTTC. Residues: CASSIGLGRGDYEQYF.

V and J are TRBV10-3 and TRBJ2-5, with 10 bases identical to TRBD2. The V gene end was trimmed by 3 bases and the J gene end by 3 bases; junction bases not matched to a gene: 13. Germline loops: CDR1 ENHRY, CDR2 SYGVKD. CDR3 length: 18 residues. The CDR3 loop is CAISDRHAQREGKETQYF. The CDR3 coding sequence is TGTGCCATCAGTGACAGGCATGCCCAGCGGGAGGGGAAAGAGACCCAGTACTTC.

The rearrangement links TRBV11-2 to TRBJ2-1, with 10 bases fitting TRBD1. The CDR3 totals 14 residues. CDR1 is SGHAT, CDR2 FQNNGV, per germline. Trimming at V came to 2 bases and at J to 10 bases, leaving 5 bases not matched to a gene. CDR3 nucleotides: TGTGCCAGCAGCTTAATGACAGGGGGCGGGGAGCAGTTCTTC. Its protein is CASSLMTGGGEQFF.

This chain connects TRBV11-2 to TRBJ2-2; D is unresolved. Trimming left V 0 bases short and J 2 bases short, with 7 bases between. CDR3 length equals 15 residues. CDR1 SGHAT and CDR2 FQNNGV come from the germline V gene. CDR3 amino acids: CASSLESINTGELFF. DNA of the CDR3: TGTGCCAGCAGCTTAGAGTCCATCAACACCGGGGAGCTGTTTTTT.

This clonotype was picked up a small number of times. The rearrangement joins TRBV7-3 to TRBJ1-2, with TRBD1 as a possible D gene (6 bases). The CDR3 loop spans 17 amino acids. Germline V gives CDR1 SGHTA, CDR2 FQGTGA. Trimming shortened V by 2 bases and J by 4 bases, and 20 bases separated the two germline ends. In DNA, the CDR3 is TGTGCCAGCAGCTTATTGAGGGGGGGTAGTGACGGCTATGGCTACACCTTC. The encoded protein is CASSLLRGGSDGYGYTF.

The chain has TRBV6-5 and TRBJ1-1, with D maybe TRBD1 (6 bases). CDR3 length: 14 residues. Germline CDR1 reads MNHEY; CDR2 reads SVGAGI. V lost 8 bases and J 5 bases, leaving 18 bases between the germline ends. The CDR3 DNA follows: TGTGCCAGCGGGAGGGGGACATTCGAGACTGAAGCTTTCTTT. It is translated as CASGRGTFETEAFF.